This T cell receptor (beta chain) is drawn from a study of OX40 agonist ivuxolimab in advanced cancers. Across the study: An agonistic human IgG2 monoclonal antibody against OX40 (CD134) was given. Every 2 weeks, patients received ivuxolimab intravenously, dosed at 0.01 to 10 mg/kg. Age averaged around 58 years (range roughly 20 to 90), and less than 85% were male.

As regards this clone: Its antigen is currently unknown.

V shed 3 bases, J shed 1 base, and the junction held 10 bases outside the gene matches. CDR1 and CDR2 (germline): SGDLS, YYNGEE. This CDR3 is built from 19 residues. Overall study findings and caveats: At doses 0.1 to 3.0 mg/kg, CD4+ and CD8+ clones expanded.

The protocol was immunoSEQ multiplex PCR, while the TCRdb copy is restricted to in-frame clones and leaves out a portion. The sample consists of 35,000 to 45,000 clones, approximately 90% of them appearing once. The sequence came from an adult with an advanced solid tumor such as melanoma, head and neck, liver or kidney cancer. The sample here was CD4+ or CD8+ T cells sorted from blood, taken in a trial of the OX40 agonist ivuxolimab. The chain employs TRBV9 and TRBJ2-2, with TRBD2 matching 12 bases. CDR3 protein: CASSGSGTSGQGNTGELFF. DNA of the CDR3: TGTGCCAGCAGCGGTTCCGGGACTAGCGGGCAAGGGAACACCGGGGAGCTGTTTTTT.